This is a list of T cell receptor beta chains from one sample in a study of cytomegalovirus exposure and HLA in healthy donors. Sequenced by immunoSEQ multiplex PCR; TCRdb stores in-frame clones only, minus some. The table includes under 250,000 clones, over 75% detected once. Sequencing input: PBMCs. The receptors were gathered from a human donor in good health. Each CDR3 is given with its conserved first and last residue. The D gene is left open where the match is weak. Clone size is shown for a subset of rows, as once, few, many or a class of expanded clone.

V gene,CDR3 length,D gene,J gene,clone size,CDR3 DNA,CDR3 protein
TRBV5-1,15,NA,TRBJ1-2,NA,TGCGCCAGCAGCCTGCAACAGGGAGGGTTTGAGGGCTACACCTTC,CASSLQQGGFEGYTF
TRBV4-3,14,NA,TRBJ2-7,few,TGCGCCAGCAGCCTTGAACTAGGATCCTACGAGCAGTACTTC,CASSLELGSYEQYF
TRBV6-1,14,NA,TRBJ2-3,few,TGTGCCAGCAGCACGCCAGGGCACACAGATACGCAGTATTTT,CASSTPGHTDTQYF
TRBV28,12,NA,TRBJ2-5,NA,TGTGCCAGCAGCGGGAGTGATGAGACCCAGTACTTC,CASSGSDETQYF
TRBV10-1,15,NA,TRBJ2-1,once,TGCGCCAGCAGTGACCGGGAACACCCCTACAATGAGCAGTTCTTC,CASSDREHPYNEQFF
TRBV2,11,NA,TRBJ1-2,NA,TGTGCCAGCAGTGGGCCAGCTGGAGTCACCTTC,CASSGPAGVTF
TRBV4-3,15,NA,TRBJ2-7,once,TGCGCCAGCAGCCAAGAGTCAGGCAGGTCCTACGAGCAGTACTTC,CASSQESGRSYEQYF
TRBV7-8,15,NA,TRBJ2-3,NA,TGTGCCAGCAGCTTAGGACGAGGGAGCACAGATACGCAGTATTTT,CASSLGRGSTDTQYF
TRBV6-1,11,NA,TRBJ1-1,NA,TGTGCCAGCAGTGAAGTCGCTGAAGCTTTCTTT,CASSEVAEAFF
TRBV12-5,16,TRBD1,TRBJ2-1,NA,TGTGCTAGTGGTTTGGCCCGGGACAGGGGGATCCATGAGCAGTTCTTC,CASGLARDRGIHEQFF
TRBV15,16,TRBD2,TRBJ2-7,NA,TGTGCCACCGGAGGGTTCCAGACTAGCTCAGCCTACGAGCAGTACTTC,CATGGFQTSSAYEQYF
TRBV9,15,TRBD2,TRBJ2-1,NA,TGTGCCAGCAGCCCCGGGACTAGCGGCTACAATGAGCAGTTCTTC,CASSPGTSGYNEQFF
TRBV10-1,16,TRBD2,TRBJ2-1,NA,TGCGCCAGCAGTGACGTGGGGGGGACTGAATACAATGAGCAGTTCTTC,CASSDVGGTEYNEQFF
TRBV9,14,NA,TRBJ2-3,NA,TGTGCCAGCAAAGGGGGGGCCGGCACAGATACGCAGTATTTT,CASKGGAGTDTQYF
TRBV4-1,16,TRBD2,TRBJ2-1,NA,TGCGCCAGCAGCCAAGACCTAGCGGTCTCCTACAATGAGCAGTTCTTC,CASSQDLAVSYNEQFF
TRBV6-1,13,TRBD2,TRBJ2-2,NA,TGTGCCAGCAGGGGACTAGAAGTCGGGGAGCTGTTTTTT,CASRGLEVGELFF
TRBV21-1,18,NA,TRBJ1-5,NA,TGTGCCAGCAGCAAAGCGGTCAGGCAGGGGATGAACAATCAGCCCCAGCATTTT,CASSKAVRQGMNNQPQHF
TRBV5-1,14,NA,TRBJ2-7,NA,TGCGCCAGCAGCTTGACAGTTAGCTCCTACGAGCAGTACTTC,CASSLTVSSYEQYF
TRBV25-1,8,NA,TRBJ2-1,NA,TGTAACGAGACAGAGCAGTTCTTC,CNETEQFF
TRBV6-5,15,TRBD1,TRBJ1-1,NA,TGTGCCAGCAGTCCAACCGGGGGCAGGGGGACTGAAGCTTTCTTT,CASSPTGGRGTEAFF
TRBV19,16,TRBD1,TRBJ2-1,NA,TGTGCCAGTAGTGAGGGACAGCCGAGCTCCTACAATGAGCAGTTCTTC,CASSEGQPSSYNEQFF
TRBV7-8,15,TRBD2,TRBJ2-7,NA,TGTGCCAGCAGCCCAGCGGGAGGATTGTCCTACGAGCAGTACTTC,CASSPAGGLSYEQYF
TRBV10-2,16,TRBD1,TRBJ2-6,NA,TGCGCCAGCACAGGGGGAGCCTTCTCTGGGGCCAACGTCCTGACTTTC,CASTGGAFSGANVLTF
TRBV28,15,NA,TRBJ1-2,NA,TGTGCCAGCAGTTTATTTTGGAGAACTAACTATGGCTACACCTTC,CASSLFWRTNYGYTF
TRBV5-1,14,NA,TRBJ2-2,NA,TGCGCCAGCAGCTTGGCGATCAGGCCCGGGGAGCTGTTTTTT,CASSLAIRPGELFF
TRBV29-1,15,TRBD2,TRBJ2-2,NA,TGTAGCGTTGAAGTGGGAGGGCCGAGCACCGGGGAGCTGTTTTTT,CSVEVGGPSTGELFF
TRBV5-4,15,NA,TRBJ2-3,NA,TGTGCCAGCAGTCAAGGACGGGACATGGCAGATACGCAGTATTTT,CASSQGRDMADTQYF
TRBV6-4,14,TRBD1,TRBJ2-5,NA,TGTGCCAGCAGTGAGACAGGGGAAAAAGAGACCCAGTACTTC,CASSETGEKETQYF
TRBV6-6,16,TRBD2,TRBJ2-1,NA,TGTGCCAGCAGGGGCAAACTAGCGGGAGGGAGCAATGAGCAGTTCTTC,CASRGKLAGGSNEQFF
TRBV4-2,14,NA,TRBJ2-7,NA,TGTGCCAGCAGCCAGGAGCGGGTTGCCTACGAGCAGTACTTC,CASSQERVAYEQYF
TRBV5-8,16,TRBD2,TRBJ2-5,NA,TGTGCCAGCAGTCACGGTACGCTAGCGGGAGAAGAGACCCAGTACTTC,CASSHGTLAGEETQYF
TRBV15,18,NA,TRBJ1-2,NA,TGTGCCACCAGCAGAGATCATATGGTAACAGCCGCTAACTATGGCTACACCTTC,CATSRDHMVTAANYGYTF
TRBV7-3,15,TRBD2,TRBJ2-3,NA,TGTGCCAGCAGCCCAGACGGGGGGGCGGCGGATACGCAGTATTTT,CASSPDGGAADTQYF
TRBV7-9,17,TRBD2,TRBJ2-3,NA,TGTGCCAGCAGCTCAGAGAGGCTAGCGGGTTGGACAGATACGCAGTATTTT,CASSSERLAGWTDTQYF
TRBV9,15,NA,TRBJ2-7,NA,TGTGCCAGCAGCGTAGGGAGCACCTTAGTTTACGAGCAGTACTTC,CASSVGSTLVYEQYF
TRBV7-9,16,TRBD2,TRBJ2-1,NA,TGTGCCAGCAGCATCCTAGCGGGAGGATTGTACAATGAGCAGTTCTTC,CASSILAGGLYNEQFF
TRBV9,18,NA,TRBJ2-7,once,TGTGCCAGCAGCGTAGGGGCCCGCACGGACACCCCCAGGGTGGAGCAGTACTTC,CASSVGARTDTPRVEQYF
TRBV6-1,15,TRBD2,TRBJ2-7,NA,TGTGCCAGCCGGCGGACTAGCGGGTGGGTGGGCGAGCAGTACTTC,CASRRTSGWVGEQYF
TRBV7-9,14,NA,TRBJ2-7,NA,TGTGCCAGCAGCTTAGCGGGGACACGGCTGGAGCAGTACTTC,CASSLAGTRLEQYF
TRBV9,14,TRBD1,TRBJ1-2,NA,TGTGCCAGCAGCGTTGGGACAGGGGGCCATGGCTACACCTTC,CASSVGTGGHGYTF
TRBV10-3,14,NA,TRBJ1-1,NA,TGTGCCATCAGTGATTACCTTGAGTTCACTGAAGCTTTCTTT,CAISDYLEFTEAFF
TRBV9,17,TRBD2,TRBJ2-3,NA,TGTGCCAGCAGTGCCCCGGGGGGTGTTAGAAGCACAGATACGCAGTATTTT,CASSAPGGVRSTDTQYF
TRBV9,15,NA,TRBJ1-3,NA,TGTGCCAGCAGCCCAGGACTGATCTCTGGAAACACCATATATTTT,CASSPGLISGNTIYF